The 5 T cell receptor beta chains below come from one sample, sequenced in a study of a mutant IDH1 vaccine in newly diagnosed glioma. Time point denoted: week 23, last vaccination. Vaccination comprised doses that each held 300 ug of mutant IDH1 20-mer peptide, plus topical imiquimod. Their target antigens are unknown. Libraries were prepared by immunoSEQ multiplex PCR; TCRdb keeps only in-frame clonotypes and omits some of them. The sample yields roughly 76,000 clones, approximately 85% seen once. The sequenced sample was PBMCs, obtained from a glioma patient whose treatment included an IDH1 peptide vaccine. These receptor sequences come from a man aged 25-45 years with glioma. Some clones in this sample may be carry-over from other donors' samples.

The chain employs TRBV9 and TRBJ2-7; TRBD1 matches at 7 bases. CDR1 and CDR2 (germline): SGDLS, YYNGEE. The ends lost 0 bases at V and 5 bases at J; junction bases unmatched: 11. This CDR3 is built from 16 residues. The CDR3 nucleotides are TGTGCCAGCAGCGTAGGCCAGGGGGTACCCCCCCACGAGCAGTACTTC. This gives the protein CASSVGQGVPPHEQYF.

The rearrangement uses TRBV9 and TRBJ1-2, with TRBD1 matching over 8 bases. The junction had 5 bases not matched to a gene; V was cut back by 3 bases and J by 4 bases. Germline values: CDR1 SGDLS, CDR2 YYNGEE. The CDR3 has 14 residues. The CDR3 protein is CASSGEDRAYGYTF. The CDR3 DNA follows: TGTGCCAGCAGCGGGGAGGACAGGGCCTATGGCTACACCTTC.

This clone was seen only a few times. This sequence joins TRBV28 and TRBJ1-5; 9 nucleotides align to TRBD1. The CDR3 loop spans 16 amino acids. The germline V gene encodes CDR1 MDHEN and CDR2 SYDVKM. V was clipped by 6 bases and J by 4 bases; unmatched bases: 10. The CDR3 DNA reads TGTGCCAGCAGACACAGCTGGACAGGGGAAAATCAGCCCCAGCATTTT. Its protein product is CASRHSWTGENQPQHF.

This chain links TRBV5-4 with TRBJ1-2, with D uncertain. The germline V gene has CDR1 SGHNT and CDR2 YYREEE (reference sequence). V gave up 4 bases and J gave up 0 bases, with 16 bases separating them. The CDR3 has 16 amino acids. The CDR3 reads CASSPGGRDTNYGYTF. The CDR3, as DNA: TGTGCCAGCAGCCCGGGAGGACGCGACACTAACTATGGCTACACCTTC. Using reference TRBV5-4 and TRBJ1-2 for the parts outside the CDR3, the full variable domain is ETGVTQSPTHLIKTRGQQVTLRCSSQSGHNTVSWYQQALGQGPQFIFQYYREEENGRGNFPPRFSGLQFPNYSSELNVNALELDDSALYLCASSPGGRDTNYGYTFGSGTRLTVV.

This chain joins TRBV4-1 and TRBJ1-1; D is undetermined. V was shortened by 2 bases and J by 7 bases, with 17 bases between the two germline ends. Germline V CDR1 and CDR2: MGHRA, YSYEKL. CDR3 length equals 15 residues. For the CDR3, the DNA is TGCGCCAGCAGCCAACGACCGGGTTGGGCAAGTGAAGCTTTCTTT. Amino acid sequence: CASSQRPGWASEAFF.